This TCR beta chain appears in the sequencing data of a study of cytomegalovirus exposure and HLA in healthy donors. The PCR employed 60 Vbeta primers together with 13 Jbeta primers. The assay was immunoSEQ multiplex PCR, and TCRdb's table has in-frame clones only and misses some. The sample holds under 130,000 clones. The CDR3 is made up of 13 amino acids. In germline, CDR1 is MNHNS, CDR2 SASEGT. The junction had 5 bases not matched to a gene; V was cut back by 6 bases and J by 5 bases. Material for sequencing was PBMCs. The chain recombines TRBV6-1 with TRBJ2-7; TRBD1 matches 9 bases. This sequence was found in a man aged 35-49 years in good health and CMV-seronegative. CDR3 sequence reads: CASRRQGGDEQYF. CDR3 DNA: TGTGCCAGCAGAAGACAGGGGGGCGACGAGCAGTACTTC.